These 24 T cell receptor beta chains were sequenced from one sample in a study of blood T cells in healthy people across ages. A sample-barcoded 5' primer and a J-beta primer mix were used in a second PCR of about 6 to 11 cycles. TCRdb called the 5' RACE reads again in MiXCR, with one record for every CDR3 protein. The sample consists of about 780,000 distinct CDR3 sequences, about 62% of them appearing once. Sequenced material: blood. These receptors all come from a young man in good health.

This clonotype was detected only a few times. The chain recombines TRBV20-1 with TRBJ2-1; D unresolved. V shed 0 bases and J shed 3 bases, with 9 bases lying between them. Germline V CDR1 and CDR2: DFQATT, SNEGSKA (reference sequence). The CDR3 runs to 14 residues. The CDR3 bases are TGCAGTGCTAGAGATCAGGACCACTACAATGAGCAGTTCTTC. Encoded protein: CSARDQDHYNEQFF.

The table lists this clonotype with many counts. The chain employs TRBV27 and TRBJ2-1; TRBD2 matches 15 bases. CDR1 is MNHEY, CDR2 SMNVEV, per germline (reference sequence). V lost 5 bases, J lost 9 bases, and 2 bases stayed unmatched. CDR3 length equals 14 residues. CDR3 sequence: CASSRTSGGAEQFF. The DNA for the CDR3 is TGTGCCAGCAGTAGGACTAGCGGGGGGGCTGAGCAGTTCTTC.

The gene calls are TRBV7-6 and TRBJ1-4; D uncertain. This CDR3 comprises 17 residues. Germline V gene sequence: CDR1 SGHVS, CDR2 FNYEAQ. V gave up 4 bases and J gave up 8 bases, with 23 bases separating them. Here the CDR3 DNA reads TGTGCCAGCAGCTCTATCCCTCTCGTGGGCCGAAAGGAAAAACTGTTTTTT. Translated: CASSSIPLVGRKEKLFF.

This rearrangement joins TRBV6-4 to TRBJ2-3; D is unclear. Germline loops: CDR1 MRHNA, CDR2 SNTAGT. Trimming removed 2 bases from V and 5 bases from J, with 8 bases in between. There are 13 residues in the CDR3. In nucleotides, the CDR3 is TGTGCCAGCAGTGACGAGTCCCGAGATACGCAGTATTTT. It translates to CASSDESRDTQYF.

The V and J genes are TRBV6-2 or TRBV6-3 and TRBJ2-3; 10 bases map to TRBD2. V shed 11 bases and J 1 base; nucleotides not matched to a gene: 3. Per the germline V gene, CDR1 is MNHEY and CDR2 is SVGEGT. The CDR3 extends over 13 amino acids. The CDR3 DNA reads as TGTGCCTTAGGACTAGCGGGCACAGATACGCAGTATTTT. Residues: CALGLAGTDTQYF.

V gene TRBV6-5 combines with J gene TRBJ2-5; unclear D gene. The V and J ends lost 2 bases and 4 bases respectively, with 11 bases between them. CDR1 and CDR2 (germline): MNHEY, SVGAGI. The CDR3 is 14 residues long. CDR3 sequence: CASSYPGTPETQYF. Here the CDR3 DNA reads TGTGCCAGCAGTTACCCGGGTACCCCAGAGACCCAGTACTTC.

The chain carries TRBV27 and TRBJ2-5; 7 nucleotides line up with TRBD1. Matching the DNA end better, TRBJ2-7 makes the J call doubtful. The CDR3 consists of 16 residues. Germline loops: CDR1 MNHEY, CDR2 SMNVEV (reference sequence). The CDR3 reads CASSLRPGTAYYEQYF. Here the CDR3 DNA reads TGTGCCAGCAGTTTAAGGCCCGGGACAGCTTACTACGAGCAGTACTTC.

This clonotype was picked up a small number of times. This chain connects TRBV20-1 to TRBJ2-5, with TRBD2 identical over 7 bases. Germline CDR1 is DFQATT and CDR2 is SNEGSKA (reference sequence). V dropped 5 bases and J dropped 0; count of bases not matched to a gene: 15. The CDR3 has 17 amino acids. The CDR3 sequence: CSAYRDYHTPYQETQYF. The CDR3 region has the DNA TGCAGTGCTTACCGGGACTATCATACGCCCTACCAAGAGACCCAGTACTTC.

The chain's CDR3 is CASSQVAGGGDTQYF. The CDR3 region has the DNA TGTGCCAGCAGCCAAGTCGCCGGGGGGGGAGATACGCAGTATTTT. The J gene is TRBJ2-3, the V gene TRBV4-2; TRBD2 matches 8 bases. Germline values: CDR1 LGHNA, CDR2 YNFKEQ. V shed 1 base and J 5 bases; nucleotides not matched to a gene: 5. This CDR3 has 15 residues.

This CDR3 is CASSEGGGSYRGYTF. The CDR3 nucleotides are TGTGCCAGCAGTGAAGGAGGGGGGTCGTATCGCGGCTACACCTTC. This sequence joins TRBV25-1 and TRBJ1-2, with a possible D match to TRBD1 (6 bases). The germline gives CDR1 MGHDK, CDR2 SYGVNS. The V end was cut by 2 bases, the J end by 8 bases, with 18 bases between. CDR3 size: 15 residues.

CDR3 coding DNA: TGTGCCAGCAGCTTCGGGACGGGAGGGGCCAACGTCCTGACTTTC. It is translated as CASSFGTGGANVLTF. The chain links TRBV7-9 to TRBJ2-6; either TRBD1 or TRBD2 may supply D (5 bases each). V lost 3 bases and J 4 bases, leaving 10 bases between the germline ends. This CDR3 spans 15 amino acids. Germline V CDR1 and CDR2: SEHNR, FQNEAQ (reference sequence).

This chain's CDR3 is CSARSLAGLIYEQYF. The CDR3, as DNA: TGCAGTGCTAGAAGTCTAGCGGGGCTGATCTACGAGCAGTACTTC. The chain couples TRBV20-1 to TRBJ2-7, with 9 positions matching TRBD2. CDR1 DFQATT and CDR2 SNEGSKA come from the germline V gene (reference sequence). V lost 2 bases, J lost 3 bases, and 8 bases stayed unmatched. The CDR3 is 15 amino acids.

V and J are TRBV13 and TRBJ2-5; 15 nucleotides line up with TRBD2. This CDR3 region has 17 residues. CDR1 and CDR2 from the germline V gene are PRHDT and FYEKMQ (reference sequence). V shed 5 bases, J shed 5 bases, and the junction held 9 bases outside the gene matches. The CDR3 sequence is CASSLWTSGGATETQYF. DNA of the CDR3: TGTGCCAGCAGCCTTTGGACTAGCGGGGGGGCCACCGAGACCCAGTACTTC. The full variable domain, completed using reference TRBV13 and TRBJ2-5, is AAGVIQSPRHLIKEKRETATLKCYPIPRHDTVYWYQQGPGQDPQFLISFYEKMQSDKGSIPDRFSAQQFSDYHSELNMSSLELGDSALYFCASSLWTSGGATETQYFGPGTRLLVL.

The chain is built from TRBV6-5 and TRBJ1-1; the match to TRBD1 covers 8 bases. The CDR3 sequence is 13 residues long. J was trimmed by 0 bases and V by 10 bases; bases with no gene match: 4. The germline gives CDR1 MNHEY, CDR2 SVGAGI. CDR3 bases: TGTGCCATCAGACAGGGGATGAACACTGAAGCTTTCTTT. This codes for CAIRQGMNTEAFF.

This clonotype occurred a few times. This chain links TRBV6-5 with TRBJ1-2, with 7 bases lining up with TRBD1. Germline lookup yields CDR1 MNHEY and CDR2 SVGAGI. J was trimmed by 2 bases and V by 6 bases; bases with no gene match: 6. The CDR3 sequence is 14 residues long. CDR3 amino acids: CASRPGQLNYGYTF. In nucleotides, the CDR3 is TGTGCCAGCAGGCCGGGACAGCTCAACTATGGCTACACCTTC.

V is TRBV20-1 and J is TRBJ2-7, with 12 nucleotides matching TRBD2. The trim removed 3 bases at V and 3 bases at J, leaving 9 bases unmatched. Germline lookup yields CDR1 DFQATT and CDR2 SNEGSKA (reference sequence). The CDR3 sequence is 16 residues long. Here the CDR3 reads CSASPLTSGGFYEQYF. CDR3 in DNA: TGCAGTGCTAGCCCCCTCACTAGCGGGGGGTTCTACGAGCAGTACTTC.

Comment on this clonotype: This may arise from a read error, as a much more abundant clone is one base away. This chain joins TRBV11-3 and TRBJ2-1; 11 bases line up with TRBD1. The J call is doubtful: the DNA matches TRBJ2-7 better. Germline V gene sequence: CDR1 SGHNT, CDR2 YENEEA. CDR3 length: 16 amino acids. CDR3 DNA sequence: TGTGCCAGCAGCGCTAGGACAGGGGGCTCCTACAATGAGCAGTACTTC. Its protein is CASSARTGGSYNEQYF.

This sequence joins TRBV7-2 and TRBJ1-2; D is uncertain. This CDR3 is built from 12 residues. Trimming stripped 1 base from V and 8 bases from J, with 8 bases between. Germline V gene sequence: CDR1 SGHTA, CDR2 FQGNSA. The CDR3 protein is CASSLVRVGYTF. The CDR3, as DNA: TGTGCCAGCAGCTTAGTGAGGGTAGGCTACACCTTC.

V and J are TRBV7-3 and TRBJ2-2, with 7 bases aligning to TRBD1. Trimming removed 5 bases from V and 2 bases from J; junction bases left unmatched: 5. CDR1 and CDR2 (germline): SGHTA, FQGTGA. This CDR3 spans 15 amino acids. CDR3 region: CASSRTGSNTGELFF. The CDR3 coding sequence is TGTGCCAGCAGCCGGACAGGTTCAAACACCGGGGAGCTGTTTTTT.

This chain uses TRBV7-9 with TRBJ1-2; D remains ambiguous. The CDR3 is 14 residues long. Trimming stripped 0 bases from V and 6 bases from J, with 11 bases between. Per germline, CDR1 SEHNR and CDR2 FQNEAQ (reference sequence). The CDR3 loop is CASSLAEGIDGYTF. CDR3 nucleotides: TGTGCCAGCAGCTTAGCGGAGGGAATCGATGGCTACACCTTC.

The V gene is TRBV7-9, the J gene TRBJ2-7, with D possibly matching TRBD1 (6 bases). The germline gives CDR1 SEHNR, CDR2 FQNEAQ (reference sequence). V was clipped by 4 bases and J by 10 bases, with 20 bases between them. This CDR3 contains 14 residues. The CDR3 is CASSSSDSPRAQYF. The DNA for the CDR3 is TGTGCCAGCAGCTCGTCGGACAGTCCGAGGGCTCAGTACTTC.

V usage is TRBV20-1 and J usage is TRBJ2-5; 9 nucleotides align to TRBD1. The assigned J gene may be wrong: the sequence end matches TRBJ2-7 better. CDR3 length: 13 amino acids. Germline V gene data show CDR1 as DFQATT and CDR2 as SNEGSKA (reference sequence). The CDR3: CSAGPGQGDEQYF. The CDR3 DNA is TGCAGTGCTGGTCCGGGACAGGGAGACGAGCAGTACTTC.

A few counts support this clonotype. The chain carries TRBV7-2 and TRBJ2-4, with D perhaps matching TRBD2 (6 bases). The J call could be wrong; TRBJ2-7 is a better fit for the DNA end. Germline values: CDR1 SGHTA, CDR2 FQGNSA. The CDR3 sequence is 15 residues long. CDR3 sequence reads: CASSPQSGGSDEQYF. In DNA, the CDR3 is TGTGCCAGCAGCCCCCAGTCCGGGGGTTCGGACGAGCAGTACTTC.

CDR3 residues: CASTRTGDLNQPQHF. CDR3 DNA sequence: TGTGCCAGCACCCGGACCGGAGATTTAAATCAGCCCCAGCATTTT. This chain links TRBV7-9 with TRBJ1-5, with D unclear. Trimming shortened V by 7 bases and J by 4 bases, and 17 bases separated the two germline ends. Germline CDR1 reads SEHNR; CDR2 reads FQNEAQ (reference sequence). This CDR3 has 15 residues. Combining the CDR3 with reference TRBV7-9 and TRBJ1-5 gives the whole variable domain DTGVSQNPRHKITKRGQNVTFRCDPISEHNRLYWYRQTLGQGPEFLTYFQNEAQLEKSRLLSDRFSAERPKGSFSTLEIQRTEQGDSAMYLCASTRTGDLNQPQHFGDGTRLSIL.